This T cell receptor (beta chain) was observed in a study of tissue T cells after allogeneic stem cell transplantation. The wider study: Pathologist review favored tissue samples showing histologically apparent lymphocytes.

Study-wide results and caveats: Some tissue clones might be persisting host cells; their alloreactivity or antigen specificity was not determined.

About this clone: As yet, its antigen is unknown.

Clones were sequenced by immunoSEQ multiplex PCR, and TCRdb holds only the in-frame ones, with some missing. The data show 9,400 or so clones, roughly three fifths seen once. The source was tissue from the ileum, collected at autopsy. This TCR was sampled from a woman between 18 and 50 years old with breast cancer.

The CDR3 DNA reads TGCGCCAGCAGCCGAGGGGGTGCTGTTGAAAAACTGTTTTTT. This encodes CASSRGGAVEKLFF. The chain uses TRBV5-1 and TRBJ1-4; TRBD1 is a possible D gene (6 bases). The V gene's germline CDR1 is SGHRS and CDR2 YFSETQ. Trimming pared 4 bases from V and 7 bases from J, leaving 14 bases between. The CDR3 runs to 14 residues.